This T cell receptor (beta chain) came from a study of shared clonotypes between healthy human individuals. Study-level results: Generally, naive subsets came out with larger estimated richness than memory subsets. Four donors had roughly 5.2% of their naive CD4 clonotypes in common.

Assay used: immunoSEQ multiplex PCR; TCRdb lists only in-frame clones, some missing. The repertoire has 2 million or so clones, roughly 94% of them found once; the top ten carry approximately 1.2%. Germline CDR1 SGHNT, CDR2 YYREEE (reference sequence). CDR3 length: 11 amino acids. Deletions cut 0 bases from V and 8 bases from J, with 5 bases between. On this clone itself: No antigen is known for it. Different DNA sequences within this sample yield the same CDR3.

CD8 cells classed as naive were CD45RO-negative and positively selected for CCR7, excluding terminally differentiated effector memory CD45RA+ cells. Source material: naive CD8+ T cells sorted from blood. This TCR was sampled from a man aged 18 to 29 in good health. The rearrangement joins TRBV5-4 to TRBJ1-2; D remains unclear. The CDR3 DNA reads TGTGCCAGCAGCTTGGAGGCCGGCTACACCTTC. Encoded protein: CASSLEAGYTF.